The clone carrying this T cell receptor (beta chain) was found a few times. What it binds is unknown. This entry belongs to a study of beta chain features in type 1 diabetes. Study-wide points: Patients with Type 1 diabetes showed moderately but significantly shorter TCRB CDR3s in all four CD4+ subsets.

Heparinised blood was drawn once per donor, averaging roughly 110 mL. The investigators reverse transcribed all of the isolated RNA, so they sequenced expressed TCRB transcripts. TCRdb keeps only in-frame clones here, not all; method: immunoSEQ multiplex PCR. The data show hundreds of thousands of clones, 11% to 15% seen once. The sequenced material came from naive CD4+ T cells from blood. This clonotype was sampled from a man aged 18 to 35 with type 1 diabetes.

Here the CDR3 reads CASSFGGSATYEQYF. CDR3 sequence (DNA): TGCGCCAGCAGCTTTGGGGGTAGCGCTACCTACGAGCAGTACTTC. This chain joins TRBV5-1 and TRBJ2-7; D might be TRBD1 or TRBD2, each matching 5 bases. Germline V CDR1 and CDR2: SGHRS, YFSETQ. Trimming took 2 bases from V and 2 from J, leaving 14 bases between them. The CDR3 consists of 15 residues.